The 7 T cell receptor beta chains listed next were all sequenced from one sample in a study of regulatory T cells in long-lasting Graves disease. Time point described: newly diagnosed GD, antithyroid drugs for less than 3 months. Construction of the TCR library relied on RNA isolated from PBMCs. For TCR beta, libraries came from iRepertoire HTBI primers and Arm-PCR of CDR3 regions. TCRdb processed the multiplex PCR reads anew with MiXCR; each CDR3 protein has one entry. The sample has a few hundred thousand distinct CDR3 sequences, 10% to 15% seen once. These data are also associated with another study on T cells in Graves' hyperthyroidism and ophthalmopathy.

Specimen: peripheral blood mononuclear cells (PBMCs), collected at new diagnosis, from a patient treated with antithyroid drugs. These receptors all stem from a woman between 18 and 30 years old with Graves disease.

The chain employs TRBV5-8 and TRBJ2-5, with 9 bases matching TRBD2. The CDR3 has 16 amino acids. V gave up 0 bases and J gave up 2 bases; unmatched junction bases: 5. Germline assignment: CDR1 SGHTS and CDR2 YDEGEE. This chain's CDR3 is CASSLAKRGAQETQYF. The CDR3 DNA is TGTGCCAGCAGCTTGGCCAAGCGGGGGGCTCAAGAGACCCAGTACTTC.

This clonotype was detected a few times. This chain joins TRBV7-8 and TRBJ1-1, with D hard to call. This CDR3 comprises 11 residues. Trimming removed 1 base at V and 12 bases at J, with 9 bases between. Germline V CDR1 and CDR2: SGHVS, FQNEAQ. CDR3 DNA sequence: TGTGCCAGCAGCTTAGACCGGGTAACTTTCTTT. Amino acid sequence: CASSLDRVTFF.

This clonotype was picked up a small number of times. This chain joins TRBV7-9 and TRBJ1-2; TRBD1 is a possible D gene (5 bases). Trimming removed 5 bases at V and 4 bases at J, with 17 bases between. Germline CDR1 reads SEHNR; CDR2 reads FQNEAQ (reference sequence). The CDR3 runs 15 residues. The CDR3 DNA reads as TGTGCCAGCAGCCACCCCCGGGTCAGGGTCTATGGCTACACCTTC. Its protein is CASSHPRVRVYGYTF.

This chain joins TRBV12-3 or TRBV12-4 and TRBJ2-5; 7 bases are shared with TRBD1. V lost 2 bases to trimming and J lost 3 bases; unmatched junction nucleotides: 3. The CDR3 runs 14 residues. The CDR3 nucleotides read TGTGCCAGCAGTTTATGGACAGGTGAAGAGACCCAGTACTTC. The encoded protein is CASSLWTGEETQYF.

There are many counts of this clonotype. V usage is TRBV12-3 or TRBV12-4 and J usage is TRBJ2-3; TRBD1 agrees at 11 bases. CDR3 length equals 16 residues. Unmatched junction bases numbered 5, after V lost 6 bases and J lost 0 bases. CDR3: CASSRTGGFSTDTQYF. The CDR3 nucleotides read TGTGCCAGCAGCCGGACAGGGGGCTTTAGCACAGATACGCAGTATTTT.

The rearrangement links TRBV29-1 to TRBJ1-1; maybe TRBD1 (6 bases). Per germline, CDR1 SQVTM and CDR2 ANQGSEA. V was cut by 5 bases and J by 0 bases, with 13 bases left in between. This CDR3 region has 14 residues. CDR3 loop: CSVLFRTVNTEAFF. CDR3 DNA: TGCAGCGTTCTCTTTCGGACAGTGAACACTGAAGCTTTCTTT.

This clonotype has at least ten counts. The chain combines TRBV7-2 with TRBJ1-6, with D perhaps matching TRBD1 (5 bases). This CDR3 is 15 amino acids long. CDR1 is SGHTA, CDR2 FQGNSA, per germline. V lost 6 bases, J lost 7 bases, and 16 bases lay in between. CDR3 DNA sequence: TGTGCCAGCAGAGGACTCCCGAAGGGGAATTCACCCCTCCACTTT. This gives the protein CASRGLPKGNSPLHF.